These 5 T cell receptor beta chains share one sample of origin, sequenced in a study of T cells in Graves' hyperthyroidism and ophthalmopathy. TCR beta CDR3 regions were amplified from RNA transcripts. The HTBI primer set was used in a first-round RT-PCR of the TCR CDR3. TCRdb used MiXCR to reprocess the multiplex PCR reads, holding one entry per CDR3 protein. The sample holds some 300,000 distinct CDR3 sequences, approximately 19% seen once. Sequenced sample: blood. The source is a man aged 50-59 years with Graves' ophthalmopathy.

Many counts were recorded for this clonotype. This chain joins TRBV7-3 and TRBJ2-2; D perhaps matches TRBD1 (6 bases). Germline V gene sequence: CDR1 SGHTA, CDR2 FQGTGA. The CDR3 is 15 residues long. Between the trimmed V and J ends, which lost 5 bases and 7 bases, there was a span of 17 bases. In DNA, the CDR3 is TGTGCCAGCAGCCTCGATTCCAGGGGATACGGGGAGCTGTTTTTT. It specifies CASSLDSRGYGELFF. The full variable domain, rest sourced from reference TRBV7-3 and TRBJ2-2, is GAGVSQTPSNKVTEKGKYVELRCDPISGHTALYWYRQSLGQGPEFLIYFQGTGAADDSGLPNDRFFAVRPEGSVSTLKIQRTERGDSAVYLCASSLDSRGYGELFFGEGSRLTVL.

There are many counts of this clonotype. The V gene is TRBV5-1, the J gene TRBJ2-1; 11 bases map to TRBD2. Germline-derived CDR1 and CDR2 are SGHRS and YFSETQ. The CDR3 has 16 amino acids. Unmatched junction bases numbered 11, after V lost 3 bases and J lost 9 bases. CDR3 residues: CASSSELASGRTEQFF. The CDR3 DNA is TGCGCCAGCAGCTCCGAGTTGGCTAGCGGGAGGACTGAGCAGTTCTTC.

Regarding this clonotype: With a much larger clone just one base away, this may be a read error. The chain employs TRBV6-1 and TRBJ2-5; the D call may be TRBD1 or TRBD2 (7 bases each). Germline V CDR1 and CDR2: MNHNS, SASEGT. Between the trimmed V and J ends, which lost 3 bases and 11 bases, there was a span of 28 bases. CDR3 size: 17 residues. The CDR3 loop is CASSESRGGGEGGGQYF. The CDR3, as DNA: TGTGCCAGCAGTGAGTCGCGAGGAGGGGGCGAAGGCGGGGGACAGTACTTC.

This clonotype occurred many times. The J gene is TRBJ2-6, the V gene TRBV9, with D hard to call. The CDR3 loop spans 16 amino acids. CDR1 is SGDLS, CDR2 YYNGEE, per germline. Trimming removed 0 bases at V and 1 base at J, with 8 bases between. CDR3 coding DNA: TGTGCCAGCAGCGTAGGGTTGGGGTCTGGGGCCAACGTCCTGACTTTC. Translated: CASSVGLGSGANVLTF.

The chain has TRBV4-1 and TRBJ2-7; 10 nucleotides align to TRBD2. Germline loops: CDR1 MGHRA, CDR2 YSYEKL. Trimming removed 0 bases from V and 6 bases from J; junction bases left unmatched: 20. CDR3 length: 20 amino acids. CDR3 in amino acids: CASSQDIRGSHLAGVTEQYF. Here the CDR3 DNA reads TGCGCCAGCAGCCAAGATATTCGGGGCAGTCATCTAGCGGGAGTAACCGAGCAGTACTTC.